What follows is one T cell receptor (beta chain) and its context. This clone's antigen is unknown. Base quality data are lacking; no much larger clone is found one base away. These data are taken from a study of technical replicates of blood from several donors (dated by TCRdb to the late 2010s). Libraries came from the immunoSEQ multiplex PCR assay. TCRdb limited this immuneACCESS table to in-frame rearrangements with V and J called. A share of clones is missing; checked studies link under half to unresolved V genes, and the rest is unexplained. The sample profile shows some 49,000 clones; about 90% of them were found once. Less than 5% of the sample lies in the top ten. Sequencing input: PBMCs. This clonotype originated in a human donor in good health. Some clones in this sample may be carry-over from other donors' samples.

This receptor has the CDR3 CASSLGGRGYEQYF. The DNA sequence follows: TGTGCCAGCAGTTTAGGGGGGAGGGGCTACGAGCAGTACTTC. The chain is made from TRBV27 and TRBJ2-7, with 7 bases aligning to TRBD2. V trim: 2 bases; J trim: 3 bases; unmatched bases: 4. Measured from the cysteine to the phenylalanine, the CDR3 is 14 residues long. The kept DNA is CDR3 alone, 42 bases in frame from the first base. Reading the germline V gene (reference sequence) gives CDR1 MNHEY and CDR2 SMNVEV.